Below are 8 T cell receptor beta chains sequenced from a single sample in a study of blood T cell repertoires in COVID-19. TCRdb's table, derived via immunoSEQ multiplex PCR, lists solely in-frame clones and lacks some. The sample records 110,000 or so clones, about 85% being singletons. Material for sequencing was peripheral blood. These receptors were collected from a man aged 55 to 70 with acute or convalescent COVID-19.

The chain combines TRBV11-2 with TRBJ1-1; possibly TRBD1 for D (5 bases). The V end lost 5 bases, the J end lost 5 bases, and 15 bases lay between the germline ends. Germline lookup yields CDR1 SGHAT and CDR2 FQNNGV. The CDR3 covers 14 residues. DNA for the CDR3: TGTGCCAGCAGCCCATGGGGGGGAGGGACTGAAGCTTTCTTT. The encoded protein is CASSPWGGGTEAFF.

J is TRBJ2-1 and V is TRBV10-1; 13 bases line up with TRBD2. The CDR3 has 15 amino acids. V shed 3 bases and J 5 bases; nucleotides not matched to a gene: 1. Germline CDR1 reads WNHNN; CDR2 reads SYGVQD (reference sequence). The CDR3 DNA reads TGCGCCAGCAGTGAACTAGCGGGAGGGGACAATGAGCAGTTCTTC. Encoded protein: CASSELAGGDNEQFF.

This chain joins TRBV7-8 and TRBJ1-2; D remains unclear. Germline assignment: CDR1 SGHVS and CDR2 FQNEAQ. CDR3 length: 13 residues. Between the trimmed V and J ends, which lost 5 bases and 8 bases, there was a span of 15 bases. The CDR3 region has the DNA TGTGCCAGCAGCCCCGGGAGGGAAGGGGGCTACACCTTC. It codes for CASSPGREGGYTF.

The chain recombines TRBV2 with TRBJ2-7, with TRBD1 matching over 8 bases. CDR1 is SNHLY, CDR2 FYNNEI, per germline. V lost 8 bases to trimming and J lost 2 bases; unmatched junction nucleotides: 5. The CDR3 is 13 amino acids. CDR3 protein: CASARGLAYEQYF. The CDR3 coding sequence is TGTGCCAGCGCCAGGGGGCTCGCCTACGAGCAGTACTTC.

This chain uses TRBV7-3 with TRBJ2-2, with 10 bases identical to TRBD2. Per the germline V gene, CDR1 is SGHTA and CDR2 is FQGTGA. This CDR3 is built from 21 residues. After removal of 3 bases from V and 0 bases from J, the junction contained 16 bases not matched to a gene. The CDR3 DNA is TGTGCCAGCAGCTTTAGTCTACAACTCCGACTAGCGGGCGCGAACACCGGGGAGCTGTTTTTT. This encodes CASSFSLQLRLAGANTGELFF.

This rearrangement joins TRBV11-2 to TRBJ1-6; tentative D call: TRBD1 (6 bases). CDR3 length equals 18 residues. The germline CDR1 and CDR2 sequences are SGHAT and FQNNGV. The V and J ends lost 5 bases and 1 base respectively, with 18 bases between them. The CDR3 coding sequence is TGTGCCAGCAGCCGGACAGCGTCCCACGGGTCCTATAATTCACCCCTCCACTTT. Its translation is CASSRTASHGSYNSPLHF.

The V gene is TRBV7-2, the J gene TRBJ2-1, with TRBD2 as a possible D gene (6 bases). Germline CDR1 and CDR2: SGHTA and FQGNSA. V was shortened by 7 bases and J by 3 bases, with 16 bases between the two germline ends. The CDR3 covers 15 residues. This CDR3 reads CASTLTGSVYNEQFF. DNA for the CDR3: TGTGCCAGCACCCTCACCGGGAGCGTCTACAATGAGCAGTTCTTC. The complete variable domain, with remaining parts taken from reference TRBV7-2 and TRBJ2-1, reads GAGVSQSPSNKVTEKGKDVELRCDPISGHTALYWYRQSLGQGLEFLIYFQGNSAPDKSGLPSDRFSAERTGGSVSTLTIQRTQQEDSAVYLCASTLTGSVYNEQFFGPGTRLTVL.

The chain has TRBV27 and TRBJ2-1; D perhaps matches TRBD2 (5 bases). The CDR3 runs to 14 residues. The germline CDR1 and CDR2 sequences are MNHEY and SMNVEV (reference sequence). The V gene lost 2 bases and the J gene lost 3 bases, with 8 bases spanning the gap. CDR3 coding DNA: TGTGCCAGCAGTTTAACTAGAGACTACAATGAGCAGTTCTTC. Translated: CASSLTRDYNEQFF.